The next 31 T cell receptor beta chains were all read from a single sample in a study of T cell responses to AZD1222 COVID-19 vaccine. Clones were read by immunoSEQ multiplex PCR, and TCRdb kept only the in-frame ones, dropping some. Among about 66,000 clones, approximately 84% were seen once, and the ten largest hold 15% to 20%. Sequencing was performed on peripheral blood, taken on day 0 of AZD1222 vaccination. The receptors derive from an adult in good health.

The V gene is TRBV7-6, the J gene TRBJ2-5; D might be TRBD2 (7 bases). There are 14 residues in the CDR3. Germline CDR1 and CDR2: SGHVS and FNYEAQ. The V gene lost 5 bases and the J gene lost 4 bases, with 14 bases spanning the gap. This CDR3 reads CASSPRGGVETQYF. CDR3 in DNA: TGTGCCAGCAGCCCAAGAGGGGGGGTAGAGACCCAGTACTTC.

The J gene is TRBJ1-2, the V gene TRBV4-1, with 8 bases aligning to TRBD1. This CDR3 comprises 15 residues. Germline CDR1 is MGHRA and CDR2 is YSYEKL. The V and J ends lost 0 bases and 5 bases, in that order; junction bases with no gene match: 5. CDR3 nucleotide sequence: TGCGCCAGCAGCCAAGATGACAGGGGTGGATATGGCTACACCTTC. Its translation: CASSQDDRGGYGYTF.

The gene calls are TRBV15 and TRBJ2-5, with D perhaps matching TRBD2 (6 bases). From germline, CDR1 is LNHNV and CDR2 YYDKDF (reference sequence). V was pared by 1 base and J by 1 base, with 10 bases between. This CDR3 spans 15 amino acids. CDR3 amino acids: CATSRGGGFQETQYF. The DNA of the CDR3 is TGTGCCACCAGCAGAGGTGGGGGGTTCCAAGAGACCCAGTACTTC.

The chain has TRBV5-4 and TRBJ2-5; 10 positions match TRBD2. V shed 4 bases, J shed 4 bases, and the junction held 10 bases outside the gene matches. The V gene's germline CDR1 is SGHNT and CDR2 YYREEE (reference sequence). This CDR3 has 16 amino acids. In nucleotides, the CDR3 is TGTGCCAGCAGCCCAAGCGGGGGGGCCGTGTTAGAGACCCAGTACTTC. Protein: CASSPSGGAVLETQYF.

The chain links TRBV2 to TRBJ2-5, with D perhaps TRBD2 (6 bases). V was clipped by 4 bases and J by 0 bases, with 12 bases between them. Germline CDR1 reads SNHLY; CDR2 reads FYNNEI. CDR3 length: 15 residues. CDR3 bases: TGTGCCAGCAGTGGGGACTCTGGGTACCAAGAGACCCAGTACTTC. This gives the protein CASSGDSGYQETQYF.

This clone was seen a single time. The genes are TRBV2 and TRBJ1-4; D might be TRBD1 (5 bases). In germline, CDR1 is SNHLY, CDR2 FYNNEI. Trimming removed 6 bases at V and 8 bases at J, with 10 bases between. The CDR3 is 12 amino acids. This CDR3 is CASRPDTEKLFF. The CDR3 region has the DNA TGTGCCAGCAGACCGGACACCGAAAAACTGTTTTTT. Filled out from reference TRBV2 and TRBJ1-4, the complete variable domain reads EPEVTQTPSHQVTQMGQEVILRCVPISNHLYFYWYRQILGQKVEFLVSFYNNEISEKSEIFDDQFSVERPDGSNFTLKIRSTKLEDSAMYFCASRPDTEKLFFGSGTQLSVL.

This clone occurred a few times. J is TRBJ1-6 and V is TRBV9; 8 bases align to TRBD1. The CDR3 is 15 amino acids. The germline CDR1 and CDR2 sequences are SGDLS and YYNGEE. V dropped 0 bases and J dropped 7; count of bases not matched to a gene: 3. The CDR3 DNA reads TGTGCCAGCAGCGTAGAGGACAGGGCGAATTCACCCCTCCACTTT. Its protein is CASSVEDRANSPLHF.

V and J are TRBV7-2 and TRBJ1-5, with D unclear. The V end was cut by 6 bases, the J end by 3 bases, with 9 bases between. The germline CDR1 and CDR2 sequences are SGHTA and FQGNSA. The CDR3 covers 13 residues. For the CDR3, the DNA is TGTGCCAGCAGTCCAAATACCAATCAGCCCCAGCATTTT. Translating it yields CASSPNTNQPQHF.

The table lists this clone with a count of one. This chain links TRBV5-1 with TRBJ1-1, with D possibly being TRBD1 (6 bases). The CDR3 contains 17 residues. Trimming left V 0 bases short and J 0 bases short, with 15 bases between. The germline gives CDR1 SGHRS, CDR2 YFSETQ. CDR3 nucleotides: TGCGCCAGCAGCTTGGATCAGGGGTACTCAGTGAACACTGAAGCTTTCTTT. This sequence encodes CASSLDQGYSVNTEAFF.

This clone was seen a single time. The chain joins TRBV5-4 to TRBJ1-1; tentative D call: TRBD1 (6 bases). Trimming removed 3 bases at V and 1 base at J, with 13 bases between. Germline-derived CDR1 and CDR2 are SGHNT and YYREEE (reference sequence). The CDR3 has 15 amino acids. The CDR3 nucleotides read TGTGCCAGCAGCTCGCCGGGACATCAGAACACTGAAGCTTTCTTT. This gives the protein CASSSPGHQNTEAFF.

This chain joins TRBV28 and TRBJ2-3; D is undetermined. Trimming took off 8 bases at V and 0 bases at J, with 15 bases between the two ends. Looked up from germline, CDR1 is MDHEN and CDR2 is SYDVKM. This CDR3 spans 15 amino acids. CDR3 residues: CASPPNGRSTDTQYF. CDR3 coding DNA: TGTGCCAGCCCCCCCAACGGCAGAAGCACAGATACGCAGTATTTT. Full variable domain (missing parts from reference TRBV28 and TRBJ2-3): DVKVTQSSRYLVKRTGEKVFLECVQDMDHENMFWYRQDPGLGLRLIYFSYDVKMKEKGDIPEGYSVSREKKERFSLILESASTNQTSMYLCASPPNGRSTDTQYFGPGTRLTVL.

This clone has just one count. The V gene is TRBV2, the J gene TRBJ1-4; 10 positions agree with TRBD1. Germline V CDR1 and CDR2: SNHLY, FYNNEI. The J segment lost 0 bases and the V segment lost 2 bases, leaving 3 bases of the junction unmatched. The CDR3 loop spans 17 amino acids. The CDR3 region has the DNA TGTGCCAGCAGTGAAAGGGGACAGGGGTCAACTAATGAAAAACTGTTTTTT. Its protein is CASSERGQGSTNEKLFF.

This rearrangement joins TRBV3-1 (or the pseudogene TRBV3-2) to TRBJ1-4, with D possibly being TRBD1 (5 bases). The length of the CDR3 is 16 residues. Germline V lookup: CDR1 LGHDT, CDR2 YNNKEL (reference sequence). V was pared by 1 base and J by 8 bases, with 17 bases between. Here the CDR3 reads CASSQARGENGEKLFF. The DNA for the CDR3 is TGTGCCAGCAGCCAAGCTAGGGGAGAGAATGGAGAAAAACTGTTTTTT.

V and J are TRBV4-2 and TRBJ2-1; the D gene could be TRBD1 or TRBD2 (5 bases each). Trimming removed 4 bases from V and 7 bases from J, with 11 bases in between. From germline, CDR1 is LGHNA and CDR2 YNFKEQ. This CDR3 is built from 13 residues. The CDR3 DNA is TGTGCCAGCAGCCTCGGGACCGCTAATGAGCAGTTCTTC. Protein product: CASSLGTANEQFF.

This rearrangement joins TRBV19 to TRBJ1-2; 8 nucleotides align to TRBD1. The CDR3 covers 12 residues. Trimming at V came to 7 bases and at J to 3 bases, leaving 1 base not matched to a gene. Germline lookup yields CDR1 LNHDA and CDR2 SQIVND (reference sequence). This CDR3 reads CASKDRDYGYTF. In DNA form, the CDR3 reads TGTGCCAGTAAGGACAGGGACTATGGCTACACCTTC.

V usage is TRBV12-3 or TRBV12-4 and J usage is TRBJ1-2; D call uncertain. CDR3 length equals 13 residues. The V end lost 1 base, the J end lost 4 bases, and 7 bases lay between the germline ends. DNA of the CDR3: TGTGCCAGCAGTTTAGATGAAGGCTATGGCTACACCTTC. Protein: CASSLDEGYGYTF.

The V and J genes are TRBV19 and TRBJ2-3; no reliable D call. The CDR3 loop spans 16 amino acids. Trimming removed 4 bases at V and 1 base at J, with 15 bases between. Germline V gene data show CDR1 as LNHDA and CDR2 as SQIVND (reference sequence). For the CDR3, the DNA is TGTGCCAGTAGTACCGTTGAGAGCTTAGGCACAGATACGCAGTATTTT. This encodes CASSTVESLGTDTQYF.

The gene calls are TRBV19 and TRBJ2-5; 9 positions agree with TRBD1. This CDR3 region has 15 residues. Trimming removed 3 bases from V and 1 base from J; junction bases left unmatched: 3. Germline values: CDR1 LNHDA, CDR2 SQIVND (reference sequence). For the CDR3, the DNA is TGTGCCAGTAGTATTTACAGGGGGCTCCAAGAGACCCAGTACTTC. This gives the protein CASSIYRGLQETQYF. Drawing the rest from reference TRBV19 and TRBJ2-5, the complete variable domain is DGGITQSPKYLFRKEGQNVTLSCEQNLNHDAMYWYRQDPGQGLRLIYYSQIVNDFQKGDIAEGYSVSREKKESFPLTVTSAQKNPTAFYLCASSIYRGLQETQYFGPGTRLLVL.

The chain employs TRBV15 and TRBJ2-1; 10 positions agree with TRBD2. The CDR3 is 18 residues long. J lost 0 bases, V lost 3 bases, and 8 bases had no gene match. Germline V gene lookup returns CDR1 LNHNV and CDR2 YYDKDF (reference sequence). The CDR3 bases are TGTGCCACCAGCAGGGCCGGGACTAGCGTCTTCTCCTACAATGAGCAGTTCTTC. Residues: CATSRAGTSVFSYNEQFF.

V usage is TRBV5-1 and J usage is TRBJ2-7; 11 bases agree with TRBD1. Unmatched junction bases numbered 9, after V lost 4 bases and J lost 3 bases. Looked up from germline, CDR1 is SGHRS and CDR2 is YFSETQ. The CDR3 extends over 16 amino acids. CDR3 sequence (DNA): TGCGCCAGCAGCGCCCGCGGACAGGGGGCTCACTACGAGCAGTACTTC. Translated: CASSARGQGAHYEQYF.

The gene calls are TRBV9 and TRBJ2-3; tentative D call: TRBD1 (7 bases). Trimming left V 3 bases short and J 5 bases short, with 16 bases between. Germline assignment: CDR1 SGDLS and CDR2 YYNGEE. CDR3 length equals 15 residues. The chain's CDR3 is CASSGQGRGLDTQYF. The CDR3 bases are TGTGCCAGCAGCGGACAGGGCCGGGGGTTAGATACGCAGTATTTT.

This clone was detected a few times. J is TRBJ1-2 and V is TRBV13; a possible D gene is TRBD1 (5 bases). In germline, CDR1 is PRHDT, CDR2 FYEKMQ (reference sequence). This CDR3 spans 14 amino acids. Trimming pared 1 base from V and 8 bases from J, leaving 14 bases between. CDR3 residues: CASSLVSGTKGYTF. The CDR3 coding sequence is TGTGCCAGCAGCTTAGTGTCTGGGACGAAGGGCTACACCTTC.

J is TRBJ1-1 and V is TRBV5-8, with D hard to call. This CDR3 spans 12 amino acids. Germline lookup yields CDR1 SGHTS and CDR2 YDEGEE. V was trimmed by 4 bases and J by 6 bases, leaving 10 bases between them. Written as DNA, the CDR3 is TGTGCCAGCAGCCCCCTTTGGGCTGAAGCTTTCTTT. Translated, it gives CASSPLWAEAFF.

The chain links TRBV7-2 to TRBJ2-3, with D perhaps being TRBD1 or TRBD2 (5 bases each). The germline gives CDR1 SGHTA, CDR2 FQGNSA. Trimming cost V 6 bases and J 5 bases, with 9 bases left between them. This CDR3 contains 12 residues. CDR3 protein: CASRGAGDTQYF. CDR3 DNA: TGTGCCAGCAGAGGGGCGGGAGATACGCAGTATTTT.

This chain links TRBV29-1 with TRBJ1-2, with D possibly being TRBD1 (5 bases). Deletions cut 4 bases from V and 0 bases from J, with 18 bases between. Germline assignment: CDR1 SQVTM and CDR2 ANQGSEA. The CDR3 has 16 residues. Here the CDR3 reads CSVVPRTRPSNYGYTF. The DNA of the CDR3 is TGCAGCGTTGTGCCAAGGACACGACCATCTAACTATGGCTACACCTTC.

The genes are TRBV27 and TRBJ2-7, with TRBD1 matching over 8 bases. The germline CDR1 and CDR2 sequences are MNHEY and SMNVEV (reference sequence). The CDR3 loop spans 12 amino acids. V shed 10 bases, J shed 5 bases, and the junction held 7 bases outside the gene matches. The CDR3 DNA reads TGTGCCATAGGGACAGGTCACAACGAGCAGTACTTC. Protein sequence: CAIGTGHNEQYF.

The rearrangement links TRBV30 to TRBJ2-1; the match to TRBD2 covers 8 bases. There are 13 residues in the CDR3. Germline values: CDR1 GTSNPN, CDR2 SVGIG (reference sequence). With 5 bases clipped from V and 9 bases from J, the junction kept 9 bases outside the gene matches. The CDR3 DNA reads TGTGCCTGGTCGGCCCAGCGGGGGAGTGAGCAGTTCTTC. It is translated as CAWSAQRGSEQFF.

This rearrangement joins TRBV10-1 to TRBJ1-6; no clear D. The ends were cut back, 7 bases at V and 4 bases at J, with 14 bases in the middle. CDR1 and CDR2 (germline): WNHNN, SYGVQD (reference sequence). CDR3 length: 15 residues. The CDR3 coding sequence is TGCGCCAGCAAACCCGCACGCCGGTATAATTCACCCCTCCACTTT. Amino acids: CASKPARRYNSPLHF.

The genes are TRBV15 and TRBJ1-1; weak D call: TRBD1 (5 bases). The germline CDR1 and CDR2 sequences are LNHNV and YYDKDF (reference sequence). V shed 3 bases and J shed 5 bases, with 13 bases lying between them. The CDR3 runs 14 residues. CDR3 residues: CATSRGGGWTEAFF. The CDR3 region has the DNA TGTGCCACCAGCAGGGGGGGAGGGTGGACTGAAGCTTTCTTT.

The chain is built from TRBV15 and TRBJ2-1; 7 nucleotides align to TRBD2. J gave up 3 bases and V 8 bases, and 7 bases lay outside the gene matches. Germline V CDR1 and CDR2: LNHNV, YYDKDF (reference sequence). This CDR3 is 14 amino acids long. The CDR3 loop is CATLRDYNYNEQFF. Here the CDR3 DNA reads TGTGCCACCCTCCGGGACTACAACTACAATGAGCAGTTCTTC.

The chain links TRBV7-9 to TRBJ1-4; D might be TRBD1 (5 bases). V lost 5 bases to trimming and J lost 13 bases, with 14 bases between them. CDR3 length: 12 amino acids. Germline lookup yields CDR1 SEHNR and CDR2 FQNEAQ (reference sequence). CDR3 nucleotides: TGTGCCAGCAGCGTATCAGGGTGGGGACTGTTTTTT. Translated: CASSVSGWGLFF.